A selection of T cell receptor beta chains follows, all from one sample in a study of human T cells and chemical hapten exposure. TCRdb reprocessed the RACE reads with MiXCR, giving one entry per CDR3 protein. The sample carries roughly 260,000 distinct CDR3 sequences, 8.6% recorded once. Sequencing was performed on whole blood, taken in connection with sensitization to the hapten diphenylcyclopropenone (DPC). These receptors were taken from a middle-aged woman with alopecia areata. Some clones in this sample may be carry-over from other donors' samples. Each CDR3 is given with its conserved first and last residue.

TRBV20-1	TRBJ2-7	CSARTGVSSYEQYF
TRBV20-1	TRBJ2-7	CSAGTGGNWEQYF
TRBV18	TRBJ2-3	CASSPLSGGGTDTQYF
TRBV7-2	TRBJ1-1	CASSFAENTEAFF
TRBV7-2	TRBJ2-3	CASSLSPASGSGTQYF
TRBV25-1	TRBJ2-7	CASRDSPSYEQYF
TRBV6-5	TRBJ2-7	CASSRLYEQYF
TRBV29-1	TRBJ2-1	CSVEDGTNEQFF
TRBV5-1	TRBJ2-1	CASSPGGSSSYNEQFF
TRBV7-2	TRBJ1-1	CASSLAIGFEAFF
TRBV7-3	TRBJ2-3	CASSLMGQSTDTQYF
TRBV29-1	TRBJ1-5	CSVEGGQNQPQHF
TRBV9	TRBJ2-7	CASPPVGAYEQYF
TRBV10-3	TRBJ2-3	CAIGLSGASTDTQYF
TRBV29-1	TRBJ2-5	CSVAPWTEPEGETQYF
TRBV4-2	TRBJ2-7	CASSQPASYEQYF
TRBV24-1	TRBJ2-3	CATSDWGRGPTDTQYF
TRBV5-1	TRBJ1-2	CASSQGTVNYGYTF
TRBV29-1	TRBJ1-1	CSGLPGTGNTEAFF
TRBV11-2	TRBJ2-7	CASSSGTGHSYEQYF
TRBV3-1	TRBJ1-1	CASSPRDRFMNTEAFF
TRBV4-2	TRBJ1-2	CASSQGPGTNYGYTF
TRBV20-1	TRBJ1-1	CSARDLLRAAEAFF
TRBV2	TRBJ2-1	CASSVLAGLYNEQFF
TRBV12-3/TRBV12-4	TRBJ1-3	CASSFSTGNTIYF
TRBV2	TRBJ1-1	CASSEQGGGAFF
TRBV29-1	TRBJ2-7	CSVLTGVEQYF
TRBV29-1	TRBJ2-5	CSVDRYQETQYF
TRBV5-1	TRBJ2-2	CASSIPTGSTGELFF
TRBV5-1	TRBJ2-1	CASSPTNRTDHNEQFF
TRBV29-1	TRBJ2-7	CSVRWLTYEQYF
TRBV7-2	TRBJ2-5	CASSFTGQRGGIETQYF
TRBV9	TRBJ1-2	CASSQGTDNYGYTF
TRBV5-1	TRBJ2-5	CASSSAGGARSETQYF
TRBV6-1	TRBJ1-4	CASSDRAENEKLFF
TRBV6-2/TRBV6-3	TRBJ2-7	CASSSHGSASGTYEQYF
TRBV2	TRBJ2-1	CASSGRDNEQFF
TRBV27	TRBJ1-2	CASSFMAGPGYTF
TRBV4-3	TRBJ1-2	CASSHPTGAGGYTF
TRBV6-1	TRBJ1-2	CASSEEINLGENYGYTF
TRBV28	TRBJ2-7	CASGTSLYEQYF